This passage covers 18 T cell receptor beta chains from one sample sequenced in a study of cytomegalovirus exposure and HLA in healthy donors. PCR primers comprised 60 Vbeta and 13 Jbeta primers. TCRdb keeps only in-frame clones here, not all; method: immunoSEQ multiplex PCR. The table records approximately 150,000 clones, roughly 70% of them present only once. Sequenced input: PBMCs. Receptors were obtained from a man under 40 in good health and CMV-seropositive.

This sequence joins TRBV5-1 and TRBJ2-7; 9 positions agree with TRBD1. This CDR3 comprises 16 residues. The germline V gene encodes CDR1 SGHRS and CDR2 YFSETQ. The V and J ends lost 1 base and 3 bases, in that order; junction bases with no gene match: 8. The CDR3 loop reads CASSLSPGTGFYEQYF. CDR3 DNA sequence: TGCGCCAGCAGCTTGTCTCCCGGGACAGGGTTCTACGAGCAGTACTTC.

The chain links TRBV5-1 to TRBJ2-1, with 7 positions matching TRBD2. The CDR3 spans 17 residues. Germline lookup yields CDR1 SGHRS and CDR2 YFSETQ. The junction had 8 bases not matched to a gene; V was cut back by 1 base and J by 1 base. CDR3 in amino acids: CASSLSRGGSSYNEQFF. CDR3 DNA: TGCGCCAGCAGCTTGTCCCGGGGCGGGAGTTCCTACAATGAGCAGTTCTTC.

The chain has TRBV4-1 and TRBJ1-6; no clear D. The CDR3 sequence is 15 residues long. From germline, CDR1 is MGHRA and CDR2 YSYEKL. Trimming took off 2 bases at V and 5 bases at J, with 10 bases between the two ends. CDR3 in amino acids: CASSQWTDNNSPLHF. The CDR3 region has the DNA TGCGCCAGCAGCCAATGGACTGATAATAATTCACCCCTCCACTTT.

The count of this clone is one. The V and J genes are TRBV5-4 and TRBJ2-3; D call uncertain. The CDR3 is made up of 14 amino acids. CDR1 is SGHNT, CDR2 YYREEE, per germline (reference sequence). V was cut by 4 bases and J by 1 base, with 10 bases left in between. CDR3 sequence reads: CASSPLLGTDTQYF. The CDR3 DNA is TGTGCCAGCAGCCCCCTCCTTGGCACAGATACGCAGTATTTT. The full variable domain, rest sourced from reference TRBV5-4 and TRBJ2-3, is ETGVTQSPTHLIKTRGQQVTLRCSSQSGHNTVSWYQQALGQGPQFIFQYYREEENGRGNFPPRFSGLQFPNYSSELNVNALELDDSALYLCASSPLLGTDTQYFGPGTRLTVL.

This clone was seen once. V and J are TRBV5-1 and TRBJ1-6; D might be TRBD1 (6 bases). V was trimmed by 3 bases and J by 5 bases, leaving 18 bases between them. Germline assignment: CDR1 SGHRS and CDR2 YFSETQ. CDR3 size: 17 residues. The CDR3: CASSSLPSTGNNSPLHF. The DNA of the CDR3 is TGCGCCAGCAGCTCCTTACCCTCTACAGGGAATAATTCACCCCTCCACTTT.

The chain combines TRBV9 with TRBJ2-4; tentatively, D is TRBD1 (6 bases). V lost 4 bases to trimming and J lost 3 bases, with 11 bases between them. From germline, CDR1 is SGDLS and CDR2 YYNGEE. The CDR3 contains 14 residues. The CDR3 DNA follows: TGTGCCAGCAGCCCAACAGGGAGCAAAAACATTCAGTACTTC. Amino acids: CASSPTGSKNIQYF.

Remarks on this clone: Other DNA variants within this sample encode the same CDR3. V gene TRBV7-8 combines with J gene TRBJ2-7; 8 bases fit TRBD2. The V and J ends lost 1 base and 5 bases, in that order; junction bases with no gene match: 7. This CDR3 has 15 residues. Per the germline V gene, CDR1 is SGHVS and CDR2 is FQNEAQ. The CDR3 DNA follows: TGTGCCAGCAGCTTAGACTCAGCGGGAGTTAACGAGCAGTACTTC. Translated, it gives CASSLDSAGVNEQYF.

The chain combines TRBV25-1 with TRBJ2-1; TRBD2 matches 12 bases. Per the germline V gene, CDR1 is MGHDK and CDR2 is SYGVNS. The junction had 9 bases not matched to a gene; V was cut back by 4 bases and J by 5 bases. The CDR3 spans 17 residues. The DNA of the CDR3 is TGTGCCAGCAGTGCATCCCGGGCTAGCGGGAGGGACAATGAGCAGTTCTTC. Protein sequence: CASSASRASGRDNEQFF.

This chain connects TRBV7-9 to TRBJ2-5; possible D gene TRBD2, 6 bases. The germline V gene has CDR1 SEHNR and CDR2 FQNEAQ (reference sequence). The CDR3 totals 15 residues. Trimming took off 5 bases at V and 11 bases at J, with 24 bases between the two ends. CDR3 region: CASSDPPAGLREQYF. The DNA of the CDR3 is TGTGCCAGCAGCGACCCCCCGGCGGGGCTAAGGGAGCAGTACTTC.

A few counts support this clone. This chain links TRBV4-1 with TRBJ2-4; no clear D. CDR1 and CDR2 (germline): MGHRA, YSYEKL. V gave up 0 bases and J gave up 0 bases, with 12 bases separating them. The CDR3 length is 17 residues. This CDR3 is CASSQENTYLAKNIQYF. The CDR3, as DNA: TGCGCCAGCAGCCAAGAAAATACCTACCTAGCCAAAAACATTCAGTACTTC.

The J gene is TRBJ1-2, the V gene TRBV19, with D hard to call. The V gene lost 3 bases and the J gene lost 6 bases, with 11 bases spanning the gap. This CDR3 contains 13 residues. Germline CDR1 reads LNHDA; CDR2 reads SQIVND (reference sequence). CDR3 region: CASSIRWLDGYTF. In DNA form, the CDR3 reads TGTGCCAGTAGTATTCGGTGGTTGGATGGCTACACCTTC.

This clone was seen just once. At one of its ends the junction is not consistent with the germline gene, which may arise from a read error. The rearrangement links TRBV10-3 to TRBJ2-7; 8 bases are shared with TRBD2. In germline, CDR1 is ENHRY, CDR2 SYGVKD. This CDR3 has 12 residues. CDR3 region: CAISESPAGGSF. The CDR3 DNA reads TGTGCCATCAGTGAGTCCCCTGCGGGAGGATCCTTC.

The V gene is TRBV6-5, the J gene TRBJ2-1, with unresolved D. This CDR3 region has 15 residues. Trimming removed 0 bases at V and 0 bases at J, with 6 bases between. The V gene's germline CDR1 is MNHEY and CDR2 SVGAGI. CDR3 sequence: CASSYSMSSYNEQFF. DNA of the CDR3: TGTGCCAGCAGTTACTCTATGAGCTCCTACAATGAGCAGTTCTTC.

This clone was recorded once. The rearrangement joins TRBV27 to TRBJ2-1, with 11 bases that match TRBD2. CDR1 and CDR2 (germline): MNHEY, SMNVEV (reference sequence). This CDR3 comprises 15 residues. Trimming at V came to 5 bases and at J to 3 bases, leaving 3 bases not matched to a gene. This CDR3 is CASSHGTSGYNEQFF. Here the CDR3 DNA reads TGTGCCAGCAGTCACGGGACTAGCGGCTACAATGAGCAGTTCTTC.

V and J are TRBV6-1 and TRBJ2-1, with 8 bases lining up with TRBD2. V shed 7 bases, J shed 2 bases, and the junction held 1 base outside the gene matches. The V gene's germline CDR1 is MNHNS and CDR2 SASEGT. CDR3 length: 13 amino acids. This CDR3 reads CASNSGTYNEQFF. Here the CDR3 DNA reads TGTGCCAGCAATAGCGGGACCTACAATGAGCAGTTCTTC.

This clone was observed a single time. CDR3 sequence: CASSSTAALNTEAFF. The DNA for the CDR3 is TGTGCCAGCAGCAGCACCGCCGCGTTGAACACTGAAGCTTTCTTT. V usage is TRBV7-8 and J usage is TRBJ1-1; D unclear. CDR3 length: 15 amino acids. V was trimmed by 5 bases and J by 0 bases, leaving 13 bases between them. Germline CDR1 is SGHVS and CDR2 is FQNEAQ. Drawing the rest from reference TRBV7-8 and TRBJ1-1, the complete variable domain is GAGVSQSPRYKVAKRGQDVALRCDPISGHVSLFWYQQALGQGPEFLTYFQNEAQLDKSGLPSDRFFAERPEGSVSTLKIQRTQQEDSAVYLCASSSTAALNTEAFFGQGTRLTVV.

The chain uses TRBV7-2 and TRBJ2-3; 9 bases are shared with TRBD1. After removal of 5 bases from V and 0 bases from J, the junction contained 12 bases not matched to a gene. The CDR3 extends over 18 amino acids. Germline V gene lookup returns CDR1 SGHTA and CDR2 FQGNSA. The CDR3 bases are TGTGCCAGCAGCATCCGGGACAGGGACTACTCTAGCACAGATACGCAGTATTTT. Residues: CASSIRDRDYSSTDTQYF.

The V gene is TRBV2, the J gene TRBJ2-7; the D gene is possibly TRBD2 (7 bases). CDR3 size: 13 residues. Germline V gene lookup returns CDR1 SNHLY and CDR2 FYNNEI. Trimming left V 8 bases short and J 6 bases short, with 17 bases between. The CDR3 DNA reads TGTGCCAGCGAGGGGGGGCTGTCGTCCGAGCAGTACTTC. Translated, it gives CASEGGLSSEQYF.